Below, 22 T cell receptor beta chains from the same sample are listed, as sequenced in a study of T cells after yellow fever vaccination. TCRdb re-called the 5' RACE reads through MiXCR, storing one row per CDR3 protein. The profile shows approximately 600,000 distinct CDR3 sequences, approximately 13% of them singletons. The sample was PBMCs, taken on the day of the yellow fever booster vaccination. The receptors stem from a young man who received the YFV17D yellow fever vaccine.

This sequence joins TRBV18 and TRBJ2-5; D gene uncertain. CDR1 KGHSH and CDR2 LQKENI come from the germline V gene. The CDR3 extends over 14 amino acids. V was clipped by 6 bases and J by 2 bases, with 13 bases between them. Here the CDR3 reads CASSLHRGQETQYF. CDR3 in DNA: TGTGCCAGCTCCCTGCACCGTGGGCAAGAGACCCAGTACTTC.

V usage is TRBV5-1 and J usage is TRBJ2-7; either TRBD1 or TRBD2 may fit D (5 bases each). Between the trimmed V and J ends, which lost 5 bases and 0 bases, there was a span of 21 bases. Germline assignment: CDR1 SGHRS and CDR2 YFSETQ. The CDR3 consists of 17 residues. As DNA, the CDR3 is TGCGCCAGCAGTCCGGAGGCGTGGGGCCTAGCCTCCTACGAGCAGTACTTC. This sequence encodes CASSPEAWGLASYEQYF.

There are a few counts of this clonotype. This sequence joins TRBV20-1 and TRBJ2-1, with TRBD2 identical over 10 bases. Trimming at V came to 3 bases and at J to 6 bases, leaving 8 bases not matched to a gene. CDR3 length equals 15 residues. From germline, CDR1 is DFQATT and CDR2 SNEGSKA (reference sequence). This CDR3 is CSASSLAGVSNEQFF. The DNA for the CDR3 is TGCAGTGCTAGTAGTCTAGCGGGAGTATCCAATGAGCAGTTCTTC.

This clonotype was counted between two and nine times. The chain joins TRBV6-2 or TRBV6-3 to TRBJ2-1; a possible D gene is TRBD2 (7 bases). The CDR3 runs 14 residues. The germline V gene encodes CDR1 MNHEY and CDR2 SVGEGT. V lost 9 bases and J lost 5, with 17 bases in between. In DNA, the CDR3 is TGTGCCAGTCAAGGGGGACTACCGGACAATGAGCAGTTCTTC. It is translated as CASQGGLPDNEQFF.

The chain employs TRBV6-5 and TRBJ2-2, with 8 nucleotides matching TRBD2. CDR1 and CDR2 (germline): MNHEY, SVGAGI. CDR3 length equals 17 residues. The junction had 9 bases not matched to a gene; V was cut back by 2 bases and J by 4 bases. Written as DNA, the CDR3 is TGTGCCAGCAGTTACCTCCGGGGGGGGAGATCCACCGGGGAGCTGTTTTTT. Translated, it gives CASSYLRGGRSTGELFF.

This clonotype has only a few counts. V usage is TRBV6-1 and J usage is TRBJ1-1, with 9 positions matching TRBD1. Unmatched junction bases numbered 9, after V lost 6 bases and J lost 10 bases. The CDR3 is 13 amino acids. Germline assignment: CDR1 MNHNS and CDR2 SASEGT. The CDR3 DNA reads as TGTGCCAGCAGGGGGGGACAGGGCCGTGCAGCTTTCTTT. Its translation is CASRGGQGRAAFF.

This clonotype has more than one count but fewer than ten. This chain joins TRBV9 and TRBJ2-7; D is unclear. The CDR3 is made up of 15 amino acids. Germline lookup yields CDR1 SGDLS and CDR2 YYNGEE. Trimming removed 3 bases at V and 0 bases at J, with 13 bases between. CDR3 region: CASSAGRRSSYEQYF. The CDR3 DNA is TGTGCCAGCAGCGCTGGACGGCGCAGCTCCTACGAGCAGTACTTC.

This clonotype was recorded a few times. A junction end diverges from the germline sequence, so it may reflect a read error. The gene calls are TRBV20-1 and TRBJ2-5, with D tentatively TRBD1 (5 bases). The CDR3 length is 13 residues. Germline lookup yields CDR1 DFQATT and CDR2 SNEGSKA (reference sequence). The CDR3 DNA sequence: TGCAGTGCTCGAGACAGTGGGAAGGAGACCCAGTACTTC. Protein sequence: CSARDSGKETQYF.

This clonotype was found a few times. V is TRBV19 and J is TRBJ2-7; TRBD2 matches at 9 bases. Germline V gives CDR1 LNHDA, CDR2 SQIVND (reference sequence). Trimming at V came to 7 bases and at J to 2 bases, leaving 9 bases not matched to a gene. This CDR3 is 15 amino acids long. The CDR3 loop reads CASTVRAGGPYEQYF. As DNA, the CDR3 is TGTGCCAGTACCGTCCGCGCGGGAGGGCCCTACGAGCAGTACTTC.

This clonotype was detected only a few times. This chain links TRBV5-6 with TRBJ1-5, with a possible D match to TRBD1 (5 bases). V lost 2 bases and J 0 bases, leaving 12 bases between the germline ends. CDR1 is SGHDT and CDR2 is YYEEEE in the germline V gene. This CDR3 is built from 16 residues. The CDR3 region is CASSFRGTNSNQPQHF. The CDR3 nucleotides are TGTGCCAGCAGCTTTCGGGGGACTAATAGCAATCAGCCCCAGCATTTT. The full variable domain, its missing parts supplied by reference TRBV5-6 and TRBJ1-5, is DAGVTQSPTHLIKTRGQQVTLRCSPKSGHDTVSWYQQALGQGPQFIFQYYEEEERQRGNFPDRFSGHQFPNYSSELNVNALLLGDSALYLCASSFRGTNSNQPQHFGDGTRLSIL.

This clonotype was counted between two and nine times. This sequence joins TRBV24-1 and TRBJ2-6; unclear D gene. This CDR3 is 20 amino acids long. The germline V gene encodes CDR1 KGHDR and CDR2 SFDVKD. Trimming removed 3 bases at V and 2 bases at J, with 22 bases between. This chain's CDR3 is CATSDPSPTGTPTGANVLTF. DNA for the CDR3: TGTGCCACCAGTGATCCTTCGCCCACTGGTACCCCCACTGGGGCCAACGTCCTGACTTTC.

The DNA of the CDR3 is TGTGCCAGTAGTCAGAGGGTCGGAAGATACTCCTACGAGCAGTACTTC. This codes for CASSQRVGRYSYEQYF. The chain links TRBV19 to TRBJ2-7, with D tentatively TRBD2 (5 bases). Looked up from germline, CDR1 is LNHDA and CDR2 is SQIVND (reference sequence). This CDR3 spans 16 amino acids. Trimming took off 5 bases at V and 0 bases at J, with 17 bases between the two ends.

This clonotype has more than one count but fewer than ten. This chain connects TRBV27 to TRBJ2-3, with 10 bases that match TRBD2. The junction had 6 bases not matched to a gene; V was cut back by 8 bases and J by 7 bases. Germline-derived CDR1 and CDR2 are MNHEY and SMNVEV (reference sequence). The CDR3 is 13 amino acids. CDR3 sequence reads: CASGRTSGYTQYF. In DNA form, the CDR3 reads TGTGCCAGCGGTCGGACTAGCGGTTATACGCAGTATTTT.

This clonotype was seen more than once but under ten times. The chain combines TRBV11-2 with TRBJ2-1; 7 nucleotides align to TRBD2. From germline, CDR1 is SGHAT and CDR2 FQNNGV. Germline trimming cut 6 bases from V and 4 bases from J; bases unmatched to any gene: 12. The CDR3 sequence is 16 residues long. The CDR3, as DNA: TGTGCCAGCAGGTATTTCGCTAGCGGAGGGTACAATGAGCAGTTCTTC. Its translation: CASRYFASGGYNEQFF.

This clonotype was seen more than once but under ten times. The chain recombines TRBV28 with TRBJ2-1; 7 nucleotides line up with TRBD2. Trimming took 2 bases from V and 6 from J; bases not matched to a gene: 7. CDR3 length: 15 residues. Germline CDR1 and CDR2: MDHEN and SYDVKM. This chain's CDR3 is CASSLERDYGNEQFF. The CDR3 region has the DNA TGTGCCAGCAGTTTAGAACGGGACTACGGCAATGAGCAGTTCTTC. Using reference TRBV28 and TRBJ2-1 for the parts outside the CDR3, the full variable domain is DVKVTQSSRYLVKRTGEKVFLECVQDMDHENMFWYRQDPGLGLRLIYFSYDVKMKEKGDIPEGYSVSREKKERFSLILESASTNQTSMYLCASSLERDYGNEQFFGPGTRLTVL.

This chain uses TRBV7-2 with TRBJ1-1; 7 nucleotides match TRBD1. The junction had 11 bases not matched to a gene; V was cut back by 4 bases and J by 3 bases. The CDR3 totals 16 residues. Looked up from germline, CDR1 is SGHTA and CDR2 is FQGNSA. In nucleotides, the CDR3 is TGTGCCAGCAGCTATACATGGGGAGGGACAGACACTGAAGCTTTCTTT. Translation: CASSYTWGGTDTEAFF.

In its sample, this clonotype was seen many times. The chain combines TRBV7-2 with TRBJ2-1; 7 bases are shared with TRBD2. The CDR3 runs 13 residues. The J segment lost 2 bases and the V segment lost 10 bases, leaving 5 bases of the junction unmatched. Germline CDR1 SGHTA, CDR2 FQGNSA. CDR3 residues: CATGTNAYNEQFF. CDR3 in DNA: TGTGCCACCGGGACTAACGCCTACAATGAGCAGTTCTTC.

This clonotype appeared a few times. The V call is TRBV4-1, the J call TRBJ2-2; D is ambiguous. Trimming left V 1 base short and J 1 base short, with 7 bases between. Germline V gene lookup returns CDR1 MGHRA and CDR2 YSYEKL. The CDR3 totals 15 residues. CDR3 loop: CASSQGEQNTGELFF. CDR3 sequence (DNA): TGCGCCAGCAGCCAAGGAGAACAGAACACCGGGGAGCTGTTTTTT.

This clonotype was picked up many times. The genes are TRBV29-1 and TRBJ2-7, with 7 bases that match TRBD2. V shed 4 bases, J shed 0 bases, and the junction held 6 bases outside the gene matches. The CDR3 has 14 amino acids. The germline V gene encodes CDR1 SQVTM and CDR2 ANQGSEA. CDR3 sequence reads: CSVGERESSYEQYF. The DNA of the CDR3 is TGCAGCGTTGGAGAGCGGGAAAGCTCCTACGAGCAGTACTTC.

This clonotype was seen only a few times. The genes are TRBV19 and TRBJ1-5, with 11 bases that match TRBD1. The CDR3 is 15 amino acids. After removal of 1 base from V and 6 bases from J, the junction contained 2 bases not matched to a gene. Germline V gene data show CDR1 as LNHDA and CDR2 as SQIVND (reference sequence). The chain's CDR3 is CASSIGDRGSQPQHF. Here the CDR3 DNA reads TGTGCCAGTAGTATAGGGGACAGGGGGAGTCAGCCCCAGCATTTT. The full variable domain, completed using reference TRBV19 and TRBJ1-5, is DGGITQSPKYLFRKEGQNVTLSCEQNLNHDAMYWYRQDPGQGLRLIYYSQIVNDFQKGDIAEGYSVSREKKESFPLTVTSAQKNPTAFYLCASSIGDRGSQPQHFGDGTRLSIL.

CDR3 sequence: CASSGPFQGTYEQYF. CDR3 bases: TGTGCCAGCAGCGGCCCTTTCCAGGGTACCTACGAGCAGTACTTC. The rearrangement links TRBV7-2 to TRBJ2-7; weak D call: TRBD1 (5 bases). Germline V gene data show CDR1 as SGHTA and CDR2 as FQGNSA. V lost 5 bases, J lost 2 bases, and 16 bases lay in between. This CDR3 is 15 amino acids long.

This clonotype was detected a few times. V gene TRBV24-1 combines with J gene TRBJ2-7; 10 positions match TRBD2. The CDR3 consists of 15 residues. After removal of 1 base from V and 6 bases from J, the junction contained 5 bases not matched to a gene. Germline assignment: CDR1 KGHDR and CDR2 SFDVKD. The chain's CDR3 is CATSDFSGRSGEQYF. The DNA of the CDR3 is TGTGCCACCAGTGATTTTAGCGGGAGGTCTGGCGAGCAGTACTTC.